One and the same sample provided the 10 T cell receptor beta chains below, sequenced in a study of cytomegalovirus exposure and HLA in healthy donors. Researchers ran the PCR with 60 Vbeta and 13 Jbeta primers. Assay used: immunoSEQ multiplex PCR; TCRdb lists only in-frame clones, some missing. Its table records around 110,000 clones. The sample comprised PBMCs. These receptors originate from a man aged 25 to 40 in good health and CMV-seronegative.

The rearrangement links TRBV18 to TRBJ1-6; no clear D gene. Trimming pared 3 bases from V and 6 bases from J, leaving 9 bases between. The CDR3 totals 14 residues. Germline V CDR1 and CDR2: KGHSH, LQKENI. This CDR3 is CASSPSGINSPLHF. The CDR3 DNA follows: TGTGCCAGCTCACCCTCCGGGATTAATTCACCCCTCCACTTT.

The V call is TRBV6-1, the J call TRBJ1-4; D call uncertain. Looked up from germline, CDR1 is MNHNS and CDR2 is SASEGT. CDR3 length: 12 amino acids. Trimming removed 6 bases at V and 10 bases at J, with 12 bases between. The CDR3 here is CASSEPGGKLFF. Written as DNA, the CDR3 is TGTGCCAGCAGCGAACCGGGAGGAAAACTGTTTTTT.

V gene TRBV13 combines with J gene TRBJ2-7; D is perhaps TRBD2 (7 bases). This CDR3 contains 16 residues. Germline CDR1 is PRHDT and CDR2 is FYEKMQ (reference sequence). Deletions cut 5 bases from V and 5 bases from J, with 22 bases between. This chain's CDR3 is CASSRGRGRITDEQYF. CDR3 DNA sequence: TGTGCCAGCAGCCGGGGGCGCGGGAGAATTACGGACGAGCAGTACTTC.

The chain links TRBV7-9 to TRBJ2-5; 7 nucleotides agree with TRBD1. Trimming took 4 bases from V and 2 from J; bases not matched to a gene: 4. The CDR3 totals 14 residues. Looked up from germline, CDR1 is SEHNR and CDR2 is FQNEAQ (reference sequence). In DNA form, the CDR3 reads TGTGCCAGCAGCTCTATGGGACAGCAAGAGACCCAGTACTTC. The encoded protein is CASSSMGQQETQYF.

The V gene is TRBV5-1, the J gene TRBJ2-2; D remains ambiguous. This CDR3 is built from 14 residues. Germline lookup yields CDR1 SGHRS and CDR2 YFSETQ. Trimming cost V 0 bases and J 8 bases, with 11 bases left between them. The CDR3 coding sequence is TGCGCCAGCAGCTTGGCACTCCCCACGGGGGAGCTGTTTTTT. Protein sequence: CASSLALPTGELFF.

Notes on this clone: The junction differs from germline at one of its ends, possibly a read error. Other DNA sequences in the sample encode the same CDR3. The V call is TRBV2, the J call TRBJ1-6; 10 bases map to TRBD1. The CDR3 contains 18 residues. Per the germline V gene, CDR1 is SNHLY and CDR2 is FYNNEI. This CDR3 is CASSEGDRGASYNSPLHF. The CDR3, as DNA: TGTGCCAGCAGTGAAGGGGACAGGGGTGCATCCTATAATTCGCCCCTCCACTTT.

The chain is built from TRBV19 and TRBJ1-1, with 7 bases matching TRBD1. The CDR3 runs to 14 residues. Germline values: CDR1 LNHDA, CDR2 SQIVND (reference sequence). V shed 1 base and J 5 bases; nucleotides not matched to a gene: 4. This CDR3 reads CASSIGTGVTEAFF. The CDR3 nucleotides are TGTGCCAGTAGTATAGGCACAGGGGTAACTGAAGCTTTCTTT.

This chain connects TRBV5-6 to TRBJ2-1, with 10 bases matching TRBD1. The V gene end was trimmed by 2 bases and the J gene end by 8 bases; junction bases not matched to a gene: 7. This CDR3 has 15 residues. Germline V gene sequence: CDR1 SGHDT, CDR2 YYEEEE. Written as DNA, the CDR3 is TGTGCCAGCAGCTTACGACAGGGGGCCAGGCATGAGCAGTTCTTC. Its protein product is CASSLRQGARHEQFF.

This chain joins TRBV19 and TRBJ2-3, with TRBD2 as a possible D gene (7 bases). CDR3 size: 13 residues. Germline V gives CDR1 LNHDA, CDR2 SQIVND (reference sequence). V lost 11 bases, J lost 4 bases, and 16 bases lay in between. The CDR3 protein is CAPTGGVADTQYF. The CDR3 DNA sequence: TGTGCCCCAACGGGGGGCGTCGCAGATACGCAGTATTTT. Full variable domain (rest looked up from reference TRBV19 and TRBJ2-3): DGGITQSPKYLFRKEGQNVTLSCEQNLNHDAMYWYRQDPGQGLRLIYYSQIVNDFQKGDIAEGYSVSREKKESFPLTVTSAQKNPTAFYLCAPTGGVADTQYFGPGTRLTVL.

The J gene is TRBJ1-1, the V gene TRBV6-4; D is perhaps TRBD1 (6 bases). V gave up 4 bases and J gave up 6 bases, with 12 bases separating them. Looked up from germline, CDR1 is MRHNA and CDR2 is SNTAGT. This CDR3 contains 13 residues. This CDR3 is CASSGTRGAEAFF. The CDR3 bases are TGTGCCAGCAGTGGAACCAGGGGCGCTGAAGCTTTCTTT.